A selection of T cell receptor beta chains follows, all from one sample in a study of T cell changes during pregnancy in multiple sclerosis. Here immunoSEQ multiplex PCR was the method, and the copy in TCRdb shows in-frame clones only, minus some. The sample carries about 51,000 clones, roughly 92% recorded once. Sequenced material: CD4+ T cells from peripheral blood mononuclear cells, taken in the second trimester of pregnancy. The source of these receptors is a female donor with multiple sclerosis, enrolled in a pregnancy study. Both conserved end residues are part of each CDR3. Each record gives: J gene, D gene, clone size, V gene, CDR3 DNA, CDR3 protein. The D gene is left open where the match is weak. Where a row states a size, it is once, few, many or the class of an expanded clone; other rows omit it.

J: TRBJ2-3
D: .
size: .
V: TRBV7-2
DNA: TGTGCCAGCATCAAATTAGGGGCAGATACGCAGTATTTT
CDR3: CASIKLGADTQYF

J: TRBJ2-2
D: TRBD2
size: .
V: TRBV9
DNA: TGTGCCGGGAGCGGGGGGCCGAACACCGGGGAGCTGTTTTTT
CDR3: CAGSGGPNTGELFF

J: TRBJ2-5
D: .
size: .
V: TRBV30
DNA: TGTGCCTGGAGTGTGGGGCAGGCCCAAGAGACCCAGTACTTC
CDR3: CAWSVGQAQETQYF

J: TRBJ2-3
D: .
size: .
V: TRBV9
DNA: TGTGCCAGCAGCGTACTAGGGGGCACAGATACGCAGTATTTT
CDR3: CASSVLGGTDTQYF

J: TRBJ1-2
D: .
size: once
V: TRBV19
DNA: TGTGCCAGTAGTATGGCCGGGGGAACGTCCACCTTC
CDR3: CASSMAGGTSTF

J: TRBJ2-5
D: TRBD1
size: once
V: TRBV27
DNA: TGTGCCAGCAGGTCGAGGACAGGGGGAGAGACCCAGTACTTC
CDR3: CASRSRTGGETQYF

J: TRBJ2-3
D: TRBD2
size: once
V: TRBV18
DNA: TGTGCCAGCACCCGCCTAGCGGGGATAGATACGCAGTATTTT
CDR3: CASTRLAGIDTQYF

J: TRBJ2-6
D: TRBD1
size: .
V: TRBV7-8
DNA: TGTGCCACCCCGACAGGGGTCACCTCTGGGGCCAACGTCCTGACTTTC
CDR3: CATPTGVTSGANVLTF

J: TRBJ1-2
D: TRBD1
size: .
V: TRBV30
DNA: TGTGCCTGGAGCCCTTTGACAGGGAGTACTGGCTACACCTTC
CDR3: CAWSPLTGSTGYTF

J: TRBJ2-7
D: .
size: .
V: TRBV5-8
DNA: TGTGCCAGCAGCATTGGCACAGGGTCCATCTCCTACGAGCAGTACTTC
CDR3: CASSIGTGSISYEQYF

J: TRBJ2-5
D: TRBD1
size: few
V: TRBV5-1
DNA: TGCGCCAGCAGCTTGGTTCGGACAGGGGGCCTCTCGGAGACCCAGTACTTC
CDR3: CASSLVRTGGLSETQYF

J: TRBJ1-1
D: .
size: .
V: TRBV7-6
DNA: TGTGCCAGCAGCGAGAGGTGGTCGCACACTGAAGCCTTCTTT
CDR3: CASSERWSHTEAFF

J: TRBJ2-1
D: TRBD2
size: .
V: TRBV5-4
DNA: TGTGCCAGCAGCTCCCCCGGGACTAGCGGGGGGAATGAGCAGTTCTTC
CDR3: CASSSPGTSGGNEQFF

J: TRBJ2-7
D: .
size: .
V: TRBV4-1
DNA: TGCGCCAGCAGTGATCGGCGTAGGGGGAAGTACGAGCAGTACTTC
CDR3: CASSDRRRGKYEQYF

J: TRBJ2-7
D: .
size: few
V: TRBV5-1
DNA: TGCGCCAGCAGCTCCCGGGACAGACTCCTTGGGGGGGAGCAGTACTTC
CDR3: CASSSRDRLLGGEQYF

J: TRBJ2-2
D: TRBD1
size: .
V: TRBV7-9
DNA: TGTGCCAGCAGCTTGCAGGGGGCGAGGACCGGGGAGCTGTTTTTT
CDR3: CASSLQGARTGELFF

J: TRBJ2-3
D: .
size: .
V: TRBV9
DNA: TGTGCCAGCAGCGTAGGACTCGCGGGGACGGATACGCAGTATTTT
CDR3: CASSVGLAGTDTQYF

J: TRBJ2-7
D: TRBD2
size: .
V: TRBV5-8
DNA: TGTGCCAGCAACGGGGGGGGATCCTACGAGCAGTACTTC
CDR3: CASNGGGSYEQYF

J: TRBJ1-4
D: .
size: .
V: TRBV6-5
DNA: TGTGCCAGCAGGGCACCGACGTCGGGTGGGGAAAAACTGTTTTTT
CDR3: CASRAPTSGGEKLFF

J: TRBJ1-4
D: .
size: once
V: TRBV14
DNA: TGTGCCAGCAGCCAAGGAATACAGCAAACAACTAATGAAAAACTGTTTTTT
CDR3: CASSQGIQQTTNEKLFF

J: TRBJ2-1
D: TRBD1
size: .
V: TRBV2
DNA: TGTGCCAGCGCCCCCGGGACAGGGGGCAATGAGCAGTTCTTC
CDR3: CASAPGTGGNEQFF

J: TRBJ1-5
D: .
size: .
V: TRBV7-6
DNA: TGTGCCAGCAGCTTAGCGACAGAATCCAATCAGCCCCAGCATTTT
CDR3: CASSLATESNQPQHF

J: TRBJ1-6
D: .
size: .
V: TRBV7-9
DNA: TGTGCCAGCAGCTCGAGGGCAGCATATAATTCACCCCTCCACTTT
CDR3: CASSSRAAYNSPLHF

J: TRBJ2-1
D: TRBD2
size: .
V: TRBV5-6
DNA: TGTGCCAGCAGCTTGAGGGGACTAGGGGGAGGTGAGCAGTTCTTC
CDR3: CASSLRGLGGGEQFF

J: TRBJ2-7
D: .
size: .
V: TRBV27
DNA: TGTGCCAGCTCCTCTCTCCCAGGGTACGAGCAGTACTTC
CDR3: CASSSLPGYEQYF

J: TRBJ1-5
D: TRBD1
size: .
V: TRBV27
DNA: TGTGCCAGCAGTACCGGACAGGGAAGGCTTCAGCCCCAGCATTTT
CDR3: CASSTGQGRLQPQHF

J: TRBJ2-3
D: .
size: .
V: TRBV19
DNA: TGTGCCAGTAGTATCCGGGACACCGACCCAGATACGCAGTATTTT
CDR3: CASSIRDTDPDTQYF